This TCR beta chain originates from a study of blood T cell repertoires in COVID-19. Study information: Samples of COVID-19 (acute and convalescent) were obtained from the United States, Italy and Spain. T cells, B-cell-depleted T cells, or PBMCs provided the cDNA or gDNA that served as material.

V lost 2 bases to trimming and J lost 1 base; unmatched junction nucleotides: 14. Germline V gene sequence: CDR1 LGHNA, CDR2 YSLEER. The CDR3 length is 19 residues. Under the authors' procedure: Estimation of nucleated cell counts relied on the amplification of reference gene primers. Sequencing was performed with immunoSEQ multiplex PCR; in TCRdb, only in-frame clones are kept and a portion is missing. Clone size and the V and J calls come from that table; the DNA yielded D and trimming. The data hold some 200,000 clones, with more than 75% observed a single time. The sample consisted of peripheral blood. This sequence joins TRBV4-3 and TRBJ2-3, with 8 bases aligning to TRBD2. The source is a woman aged 65 to 85 with COVID-19, enrolled during active disease. The CDR3 DNA follows: TGCGCCAGCAGCCAACAATCCGGGACTAGGGGGGTCGGCACAGATACGCAGTATTTT. Translated: CASSQQSGTRGVGTDTQYF.